This passage covers 25 T cell receptor beta chains from one sample sequenced in a study of T cell changes during pregnancy in multiple sclerosis. Generated by immunoSEQ multiplex PCR, the TCRdb table keeps only in-frame clones and is missing some. This sample has about 33,000 clones, with around 90% found just once. This material consisted of CD4+ T cells from peripheral blood mononuclear cells, taken in the third trimester of pregnancy. These receptors were obtained from a female donor in good health, enrolled as a control in a pregnancy study.

The chain carries TRBV5-1 and TRBJ2-5; 7 nucleotides match TRBD1. CDR3 length: 15 amino acids. The J segment lost 2 bases and the V segment lost 3 bases, leaving 7 bases of the junction unmatched. CDR1 SGHRS and CDR2 YFSETQ come from the germline V gene. The CDR3 DNA reads TGCGCCAGCAGCTCTATAGGGACAGAACAAGAGACCCAGTACTTC. Translating it yields CASSSIGTEQETQYF.

This chain links TRBV7-6 with TRBJ2-5; 7 positions agree with TRBD1. J gave up 6 bases and V 6 bases, and 4 bases lay outside the gene matches. The CDR3 covers 12 residues. Germline V lookup: CDR1 SGHVS, CDR2 FNYEAQ. The CDR3 loop is CASRDRAKTQYF. In nucleotides, the CDR3 is TGTGCCAGCAGAGACAGGGCCAAGACCCAGTACTTC.

CDR3 protein: CASSATGEQFF. In DNA form, the CDR3 reads TGTGCCAGCAGCGCGACAGGTGAGCAGTTCTTC. The chain is built from TRBV11-3 and TRBJ2-1; a weak D match, TRBD1 (6 bases). Trimming pared 5 bases from V and 9 bases from J, leaving 8 bases between. Germline V gene sequence: CDR1 SGHNT, CDR2 YENEEA. This CDR3 region has 11 residues.

CDR3 nucleotides: TGTGCCAGCAGCCGAACGGTAGGGACAGGGGCTTCACCCCTCCACTTT. Translation: CASSRTVGTGASPLHF. The chain combines TRBV7-9 with TRBJ1-6; the match to TRBD1 covers 10 bases. Germline V lookup: CDR1 SEHNR, CDR2 FQNEAQ (reference sequence). The CDR3 has 16 residues. V lost 5 bases and J lost 9; bases outside the gene matches: 10.

This chain joins TRBV5-1 and TRBJ2-3; 11 nucleotides line up with TRBD2. After removal of 3 bases from V and 0 bases from J, the junction contained 0 bases not matched to a gene. From germline, CDR1 is SGHRS and CDR2 YFSETQ. This CDR3 spans 15 amino acids. Written as DNA, the CDR3 is TGCGCCAGCAGCTGGACTAGCGGGAGCACAGATACGCAGTATTTT. As protein: CASSWTSGSTDTQYF.

The J gene is TRBJ2-7, the V gene TRBV30, with 7 bases fitting TRBD2. The CDR3 contains 14 residues. Germline lookup yields CDR1 GTSNPN and CDR2 SVGIG (reference sequence). The V segment lost 0 bases and the J segment 0 bases; nucleotides outside the gene matches: 2. The CDR3 spells CAWSVGGSSYEQYF. The CDR3 coding sequence is TGTGCCTGGAGTGTGGGCGGGAGCTCCTACGAGCAGTACTTC.

This chain connects TRBV4-1 to TRBJ2-6; maybe TRBD1 (6 bases). The germline gives CDR1 MGHRA, CDR2 YSYEKL. V was shortened by 1 base and J by 2 bases, with 9 bases between the two germline ends. The CDR3 has 16 residues. In nucleotides, the CDR3 is TGCGCCAGCAGCCAAGCCTCAGGGGCTGGGGCCAACGTCCTGACTTTC. As protein: CASSQASGAGANVLTF.

The rearrangement joins TRBV5-4 to TRBJ2-2; D is unresolved. The germline V gene has CDR1 SGHNT and CDR2 YYREEE (reference sequence). The CDR3 consists of 15 residues. V was shortened by 4 bases and J by 4 bases, with 14 bases between the two germline ends. The CDR3 sequence is CASSTPRSLTGELFF. Here the CDR3 DNA reads TGTGCCAGCAGCACCCCTAGGAGCCTCACCGGGGAGCTGTTTTTT.

The chain joins TRBV11-3 to TRBJ2-7, with TRBD1 as a possible D gene (5 bases). CDR1 is SGHNT and CDR2 is YENEEA in the germline V gene. The V end was cut by 5 bases, the J end by 6 bases, with 14 bases between. CDR3 length: 13 residues. The CDR3 sequence is CASSSQGVTEQYF. CDR3 in DNA: TGTGCCAGCAGCAGCCAAGGGGTGACCGAGCAGTACTTC.

The J gene is TRBJ2-1, the V gene TRBV19; 11 bases are a match to TRBD2. With 7 bases clipped from V and 0 bases from J, the junction kept 11 bases outside the gene matches. The CDR3 length is 18 residues. CDR1 is LNHDA and CDR2 is SQIVND in the germline V gene (reference sequence). The CDR3 region has the DNA TGTGCCAGTACATTAGCGGGAGGGGTACTAAGCTCCTACAATGAGCAGTTCTTC. This codes for CASTLAGGVLSSYNEQFF.

The rearrangement joins TRBV7-9 to TRBJ1-1; D unclear. CDR1 and CDR2 (germline): SEHNR, FQNEAQ (reference sequence). The CDR3 covers 14 residues. Trimming pared 2 bases from V and 5 bases from J, leaving 12 bases between. CDR3 residues: CASSLKGLRTEAFF. The CDR3 DNA follows: TGTGCCAGCAGCTTAAAAGGTTTGCGGACTGAAGCTTTCTTT.

The sample holds one count of this clone. The rearrangement uses TRBV4-3 and TRBJ1-2; tentative D call: TRBD1 (6 bases). With 0 bases removed from V and 8 bases from J, the gap between germline ends came to 16 bases. Germline lookup yields CDR1 LGHNA and CDR2 YSLEER. The CDR3 contains 15 residues. The CDR3 DNA reads as TGCGCCAGCAGCCAAGATTCGCCGACAGGTTTGGGCTACACCTTC. Encoded protein: CASSQDSPTGLGYTF.

Turning to this clone: The same CDR3 also results from other DNA sequences found in this sample. The chain is built from TRBV29-1 and TRBJ2-2; D is undetermined. This CDR3 has 13 amino acids. The V and J ends lost 4 bases and 0 bases respectively, with 6 bases between them. CDR1 is SQVTM and CDR2 is ANQGSEA in the germline V gene. CDR3 bases: TGCAGCGTTGGTACAGCGAACACCGGGGAGCTGTTTTTT. Translation: CSVGTANTGELFF.

V and J are TRBV18 and TRBJ2-7, with D possibly being TRBD2 (5 bases). The CDR3 is made up of 16 amino acids. Germline V CDR1 and CDR2: KGHSH, LQKENI. Trimming removed 3 bases at V and 1 base at J, with 16 bases between. CDR3 sequence reads: CASSPLGGLRSYEQYF. The DNA of the CDR3 is TGTGCCAGCTCACCGCTTGGCGGGCTTAGGTCCTACGAGCAGTACTTC.

The CDR3 region has the DNA TGTGCCAGCAGTACCAGGGGATTCTTTAACTGGACCTTC. This encodes CASSTRGFFNWTF. V gene TRBV6-4 combines with J gene TRBJ1-2; D might be TRBD1 (6 bases). CDR3 length equals 13 residues. The germline V gene has CDR1 MRHNA and CDR2 SNTAGT. The ends were cut back, 5 bases at V and 14 bases at J, with 21 bases in the middle.

The chain joins TRBV27 to TRBJ2-3; TRBD2 matches at 9 bases. Losses at the gene ends were 1 base for V and 3 bases for J; bases not matched to a gene: 5. Looked up from germline, CDR1 is MNHEY and CDR2 is SMNVEV (reference sequence). The CDR3 has 16 amino acids. In DNA form, the CDR3 reads TGTGCCAGCAGTTTATATCCTAGCGGGATGACAGATACGCAGTATTTT. This gives the protein CASSLYPSGMTDTQYF.

The chain recombines TRBV11-1 with TRBJ2-2, with TRBD1 matching 7 bases. Germline trimming cut 10 bases from V and 5 bases from J; bases unmatched to any gene: 7. Germline V gene lookup returns CDR1 SGHAT and CDR2 FQDESV (reference sequence). The CDR3 is 13 amino acids. The CDR3 loop reads CANRDRVTGELFF. DNA of the CDR3: TGTGCCAACCGGGACAGAGTGACCGGGGAGCTGTTTTTT.

A single count supports this clone. The chain carries TRBV5-1 and TRBJ2-1; D is undetermined. This CDR3 region has 12 residues. Per the germline V gene, CDR1 is SGHRS and CDR2 is YFSETQ. The V gene lost 3 bases and the J gene lost 6 bases, with 7 bases spanning the gap. DNA of the CDR3: TGCGCCAGCAGCTCGCTAGGCAATGAGCAGTTCTTC. It specifies CASSSLGNEQFF.

About this clone itself: Germline is not matched at one junction end, which may reflect a read error. This sequence joins TRBV9 and TRBJ2-1, with D uncertain. The germline V gene has CDR1 SGDLS and CDR2 YYNGEE. This CDR3 contains 15 residues. Here the CDR3 DNA reads TGTGCCAGCAGTGTAGACTTCCCCTCCTACAATGAGCAGTTCTTC. This translates into CASSVDFPSYNEQFF.

The chain carries TRBV28 and TRBJ1-4, with TRBD1 matching over 9 bases. Germline V gene lookup returns CDR1 MDHEN and CDR2 SYDVKM. This CDR3 has 18 amino acids. V shed 6 bases and J 1 base; nucleotides not matched to a gene: 12. CDR3 DNA sequence: TGTGCCAGCAGCAATGGCGGGACAGGGATGGAAACTAATGAAAAACTGTTTTTT. It translates to CASSNGGTGMETNEKLFF.

The V and J genes are TRBV27 and TRBJ2-7; 7 bases are a match to TRBD1. The V gene's germline CDR1 is MNHEY and CDR2 SMNVEV (reference sequence). This CDR3 contains 15 residues. V shed 4 bases and J 3 bases; nucleotides not matched to a gene: 9. The CDR3, as DNA: TGTGCCAGCAGTTCCCCCGGCAGGGGGTTCTACGAGCAGTACTTC. Its protein is CASSSPGRGFYEQYF.

The V and J genes are TRBV19 and TRBJ1-1, with 8 bases lining up with TRBD1. V was clipped by 3 bases and J by 3 bases; unmatched bases: 3. Germline V gene data show CDR1 as LNHDA and CDR2 as SQIVND (reference sequence). CDR3 length: 14 amino acids. The CDR3 sequence: CASSIQGADTEAFF. CDR3 nucleotides: TGTGCCAGTAGTATCCAGGGGGCGGACACTGAAGCTTTCTTT.

This clone was detected only once. This chain connects TRBV18 to TRBJ1-1; D is possibly TRBD1 (5 bases). Germline loops: CDR1 KGHSH, CDR2 LQKENI. Trimming left V 2 bases short and J 0 bases short, with 10 bases between. CDR3 size: 15 residues. This CDR3 is CASSPGAGMNTEAFF. The CDR3 DNA reads TGTGCCAGCTCACCAGGGGCGGGAATGAACACTGAAGCTTTCTTT. The full variable domain, its missing parts supplied by reference TRBV18 and TRBJ1-1, is NAGVMQNPRHLVRRRGQEARLRCSPMKGHSHVYWYRQLPEEGLKFMVYLQKENIIDESGMPKERFSAEFPKEGPSILRIQQVVRGDSAAYFCASSPGAGMNTEAFFGQGTRLTVV.

This clone was seen a single time. The rearrangement joins TRBV12-5 to TRBJ2-7; D possibly corresponds to TRBD1 (6 bases). Germline V lookup: CDR1 LGHNT, CDR2 FRNRAP. The CDR3 covers 16 residues. Trimming took off 2 bases at V and 2 bases at J, with 16 bases between the two ends. The CDR3 here is CASGLPTADRAYEQYF. CDR3 DNA sequence: TGTGCTAGTGGTTTGCCGACCGCGGACAGAGCCTACGAGCAGTACTTC. The full variable domain, with the rest looked up from reference TRBV12-5 and TRBJ2-7, is DARVTQTPRHKVTEMGQEVTMRCQPILGHNTVFWYRQTMMQGLELLAYFRNRAPLDDSGMPKDRFSAEMPDATLATLKIQPSEPRDSAVYFCASGLPTADRAYEQYFGPGTRLTVT.

The chain links TRBV6-5 to TRBJ2-2, with 11 bases matching TRBD2. V lost 7 bases, J lost 7 bases, and 8 bases stayed unmatched. The CDR3 runs to 15 residues. Germline V gene data show CDR1 as MNHEY and CDR2 as SVGAGI. The CDR3 reads CASNLLAGESGELFF. The CDR3 coding sequence is TGTGCCAGCAATTTACTAGCGGGAGAAAGCGGGGAGCTGTTTTTT.